The clone carrying this T cell receptor (beta chain) was seen a handful of times. This entry is derived from a study of blood T cells in healthy people across ages. Combining a sample-barcoded 5' primer with a J-beta primer mix, a second PCR ran for about 7 to 11 cycles. In TCRdb, the 5' RACE reads were re-called with MiXCR into one record per CDR3 protein. The repertoire holds under 800,000 distinct CDR3 sequences, with roughly 41% as singletons. This clonotype was sampled from a woman aged 55-69 years in good health. The source material was blood.

The CDR3 protein is CASSKIKGLAPTDTQYF. The CDR3 coding sequence is TGTGCCAGCAGTAAAATAAAGGGACTAGCACCCACAGATACGCAGTATTTT. V usage is TRBV2 and J usage is TRBJ2-3, with TRBD2 matching 9 bases. The V gene's germline CDR1 is SNHLY and CDR2 FYNNEI. The CDR3 contains 17 residues. The V gene end was trimmed by 5 bases and the J gene end by 2 bases; junction bases not matched to a gene: 11.